What follows is one T cell receptor (beta chain) and its context. Deletions cut 1 base from V and 0 bases from J, with 6 bases between. This CDR3 is 13 amino acids long. Germline V gene lookup returns CDR1 GTSNPN and CDR2 SVGIG (reference sequence). The data stem from a study of blood T cell repertoires in COVID-19. About the study: Donors in the United States, Italy and Spain gave samples during acute or convalescent COVID-19. PBMCs, B-cell-depleted T cells, or T cells were the source of the cDNA or gDNA that made up the material.

As originally analysed: From reference gene primer amplification, estimates of nucleated cell counts were derived. TCRdb's table, derived via immunoSEQ multiplex PCR, lists solely in-frame clones and lacks some. V and J calls and clone size are copied from that table; D and trimming were computed from the DNA. This table holds 84,000 or so clones, around four fifths found once. V is TRBV30 and J is TRBJ1-2; no firm D call. Sequencing input: peripheral blood. The source is an elderly man with active or convalescent COVID-19. CDR3 loop: CAWSGAANYGYTF. The CDR3 nucleotides read TGTGCCTGGAGTGGTGCAGCTAACTATGGCTACACCTTC.